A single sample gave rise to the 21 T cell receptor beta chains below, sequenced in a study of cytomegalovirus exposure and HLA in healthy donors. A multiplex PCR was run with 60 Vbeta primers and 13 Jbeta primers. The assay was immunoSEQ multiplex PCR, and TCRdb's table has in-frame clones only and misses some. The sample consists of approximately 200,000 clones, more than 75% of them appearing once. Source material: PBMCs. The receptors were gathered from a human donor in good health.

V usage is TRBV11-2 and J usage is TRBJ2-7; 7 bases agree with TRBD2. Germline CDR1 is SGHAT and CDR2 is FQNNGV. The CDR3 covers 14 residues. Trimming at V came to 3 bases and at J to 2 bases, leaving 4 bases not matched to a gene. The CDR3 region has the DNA TGTGCCAGCAGCTTTACAGCGGGACCCTACGAGCAGTACTTC. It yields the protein CASSFTAGPYEQYF.

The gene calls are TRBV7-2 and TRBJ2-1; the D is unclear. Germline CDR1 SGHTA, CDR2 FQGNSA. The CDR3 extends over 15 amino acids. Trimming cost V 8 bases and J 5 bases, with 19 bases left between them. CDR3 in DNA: TGTGCCAGCGCCCGGGTCTCTACCCCCCACAATGAGCAGTTCTTC. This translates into CASARVSTPHNEQFF. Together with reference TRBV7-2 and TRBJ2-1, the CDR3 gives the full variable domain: GAGVSQSPSNKVTEKGKDVELRCDPISGHTALYWYRQSLGQGLEFLIYFQGNSAPDKSGLPSDRFSAERTGGSVSTLTIQRTQQEDSAVYLCASARVSTPHNEQFFGPGTRLTVL.

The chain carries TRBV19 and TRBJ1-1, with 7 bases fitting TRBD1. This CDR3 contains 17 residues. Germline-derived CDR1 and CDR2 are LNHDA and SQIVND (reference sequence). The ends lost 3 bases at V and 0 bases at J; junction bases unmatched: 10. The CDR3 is CASSIRDGQAMNTEAFF. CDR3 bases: TGTGCCAGTAGTATTAGGGACGGACAGGCCATGAACACTGAAGCTTTCTTT. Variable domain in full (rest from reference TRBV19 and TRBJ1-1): DGGITQSPKYLFRKEGQNVTLSCEQNLNHDAMYWYRQDPGQGLRLIYYSQIVNDFQKGDIAEGYSVSREKKESFPLTVTSAQKNPTAFYLCASSIRDGQAMNTEAFFGQGTRLTVV.

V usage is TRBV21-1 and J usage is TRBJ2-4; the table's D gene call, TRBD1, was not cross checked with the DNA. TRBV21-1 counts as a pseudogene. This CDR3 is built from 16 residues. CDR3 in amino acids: CASSKDPRGSKNIQYF. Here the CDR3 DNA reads TGTGCCAGCAGCAAAGATCCCAGGGGGTCCAAAAACATTCAGTACTTC.

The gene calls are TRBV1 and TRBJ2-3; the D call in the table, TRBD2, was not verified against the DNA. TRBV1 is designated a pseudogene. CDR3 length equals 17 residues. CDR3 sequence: CTSSQGGTSGTTDTQYF. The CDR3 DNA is TGCACCAGCAGCCAAGGGGGGACTAGCGGGACCACAGATACGCAGTATTTT.

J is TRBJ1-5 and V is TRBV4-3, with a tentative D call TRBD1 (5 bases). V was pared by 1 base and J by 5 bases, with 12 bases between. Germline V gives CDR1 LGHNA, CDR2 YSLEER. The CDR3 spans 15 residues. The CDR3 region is CASSQVPGSHQPQHF. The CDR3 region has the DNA TGCGCCAGCAGCCAAGTTCCAGGGTCTCATCAGCCCCAGCATTTT.

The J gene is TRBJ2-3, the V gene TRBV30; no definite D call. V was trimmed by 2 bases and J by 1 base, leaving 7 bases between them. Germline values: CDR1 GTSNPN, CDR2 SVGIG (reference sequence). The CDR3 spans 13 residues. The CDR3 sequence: CAWSRVGTDTQYF. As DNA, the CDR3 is TGTGCCTGGAGTCGGGTTGGCACAGATACGCAGTATTTT.

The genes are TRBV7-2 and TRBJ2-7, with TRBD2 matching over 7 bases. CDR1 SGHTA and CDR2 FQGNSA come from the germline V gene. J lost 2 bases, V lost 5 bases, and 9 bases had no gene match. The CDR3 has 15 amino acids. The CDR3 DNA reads TGTGCCAGCAGCCTCCTAGCGGAACCTCCCTACGAGCAGTACTTC. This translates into CASSLLAEPPYEQYF.

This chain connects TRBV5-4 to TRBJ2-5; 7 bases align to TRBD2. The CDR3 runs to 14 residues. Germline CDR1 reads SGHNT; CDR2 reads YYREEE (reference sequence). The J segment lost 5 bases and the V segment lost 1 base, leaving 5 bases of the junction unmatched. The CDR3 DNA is TGTGCCAGCAGCTTGATCCAGGGAGGGGAGACCCAGTACTTC. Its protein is CASSLIQGGETQYF.

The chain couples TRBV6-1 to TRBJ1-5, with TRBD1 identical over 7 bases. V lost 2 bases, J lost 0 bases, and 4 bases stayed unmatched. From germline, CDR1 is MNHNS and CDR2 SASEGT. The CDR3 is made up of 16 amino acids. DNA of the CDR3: TGTGCCAGCAGTGAATGGACAGGTTATAGCAATCAGCCCCAGCATTTT. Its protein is CASSEWTGYSNQPQHF.

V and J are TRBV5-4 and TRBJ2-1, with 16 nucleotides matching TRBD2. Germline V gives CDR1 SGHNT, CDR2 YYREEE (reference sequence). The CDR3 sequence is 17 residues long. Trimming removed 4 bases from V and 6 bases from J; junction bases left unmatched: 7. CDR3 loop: CASSRGLAGGQVNEQFF. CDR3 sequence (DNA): TGTGCCAGCAGCAGGGGACTAGCGGGAGGGCAGGTCAATGAGCAGTTCTTC. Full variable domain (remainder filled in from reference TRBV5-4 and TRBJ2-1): ETGVTQSPTHLIKTRGQQVTLRCSSQSGHNTVSWYQQALGQGPQFIFQYYREEENGRGNFPPRFSGLQFPNYSSELNVNALELDDSALYLCASSRGLAGGQVNEQFFGPGTRLTVL.

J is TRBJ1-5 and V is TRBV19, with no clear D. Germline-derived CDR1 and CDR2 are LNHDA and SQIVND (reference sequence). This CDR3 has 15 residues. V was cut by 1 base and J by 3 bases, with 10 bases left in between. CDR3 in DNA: TGTGCCAGTAGTATAGGAGGGTTAATCAATCAGCCCCAGCATTTT. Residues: CASSIGGLINQPQHF.

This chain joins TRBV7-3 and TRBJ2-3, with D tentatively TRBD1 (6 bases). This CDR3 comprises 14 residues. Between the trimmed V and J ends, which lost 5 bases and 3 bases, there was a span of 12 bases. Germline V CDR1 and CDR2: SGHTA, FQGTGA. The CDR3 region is CASSKQGRTDTQYF. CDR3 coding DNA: TGTGCCAGCAGCAAACAGGGTAGGACAGATACGCAGTATTTT.

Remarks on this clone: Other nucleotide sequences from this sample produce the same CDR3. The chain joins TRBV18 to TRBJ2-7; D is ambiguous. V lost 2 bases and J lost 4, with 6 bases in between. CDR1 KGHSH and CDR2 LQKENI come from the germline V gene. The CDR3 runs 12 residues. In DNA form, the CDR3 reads TGTGCCAGCTCACCAGGCGGATACGAGCAGTACTTC. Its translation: CASSPGGYEQYF.

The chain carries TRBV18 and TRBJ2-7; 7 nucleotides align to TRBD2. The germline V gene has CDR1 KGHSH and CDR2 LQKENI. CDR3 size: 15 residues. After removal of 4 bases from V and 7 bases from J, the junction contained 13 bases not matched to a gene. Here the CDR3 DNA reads TGTGCCAGCTCACGGATAGCGGGCCTCACGGGGGAGCAGTACTTC. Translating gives CASSRIAGLTGEQYF.

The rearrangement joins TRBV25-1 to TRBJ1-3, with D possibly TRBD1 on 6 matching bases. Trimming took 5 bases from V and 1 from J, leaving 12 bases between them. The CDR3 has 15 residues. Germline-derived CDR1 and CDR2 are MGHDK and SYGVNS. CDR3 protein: CASSNLGGSGNTIYF. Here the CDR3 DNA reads TGTGCCAGCAGTAACTTAGGGGGTTCTGGAAACACCATATATTTT.

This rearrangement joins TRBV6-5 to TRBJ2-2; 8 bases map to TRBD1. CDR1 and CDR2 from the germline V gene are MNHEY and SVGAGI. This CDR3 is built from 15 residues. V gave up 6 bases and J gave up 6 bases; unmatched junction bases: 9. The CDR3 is CASSAPPTGAGELFF. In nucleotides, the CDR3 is TGTGCCAGCAGCGCCCCCCCGACAGGGGCCGGGGAGCTGTTTTTT.

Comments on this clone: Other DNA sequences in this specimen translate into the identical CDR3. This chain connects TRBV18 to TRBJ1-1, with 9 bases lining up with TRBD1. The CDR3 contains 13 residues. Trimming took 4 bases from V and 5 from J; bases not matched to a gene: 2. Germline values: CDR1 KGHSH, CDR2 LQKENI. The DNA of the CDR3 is TGTGCCAGCTCACGGACAGGGGAAACTGAAGCTTTCTTT. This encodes CASSRTGETEAFF.

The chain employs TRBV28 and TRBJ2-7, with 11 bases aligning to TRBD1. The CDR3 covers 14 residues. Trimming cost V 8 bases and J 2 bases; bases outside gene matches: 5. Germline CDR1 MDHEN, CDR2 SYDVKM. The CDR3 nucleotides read TGTGCCAGCTATCCGGGACAGGGGGCCTACGAGCAGTACTTC. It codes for CASYPGQGAYEQYF.

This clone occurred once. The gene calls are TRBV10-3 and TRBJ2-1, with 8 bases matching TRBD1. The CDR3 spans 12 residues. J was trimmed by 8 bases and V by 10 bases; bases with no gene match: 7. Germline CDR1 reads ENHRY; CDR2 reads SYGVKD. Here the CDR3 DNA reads TGTGCCAACGGACAGGGCGGCCATGAGCAGTTCTTC. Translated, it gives CANGQGGHEQFF.

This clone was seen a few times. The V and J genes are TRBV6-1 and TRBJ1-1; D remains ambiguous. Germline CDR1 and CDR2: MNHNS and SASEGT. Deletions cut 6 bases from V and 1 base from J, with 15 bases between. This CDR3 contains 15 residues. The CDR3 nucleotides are TGTGCCAGCAGACTAGTTACGGATGGGAACACTGAAGCTTTCTTT. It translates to CASRLVTDGNTEAFF.